This is a list of T cell receptor beta chains from one sample in a study of CD8+CD57+ T cells in acquired aplastic anemia. TCRdb ran MiXCR on the reads and lists one entry per CDR3 protein. The sample includes fewer than 200,000 distinct CDR3 sequences, just under 65% seen only once; the top ten take 45%. Sequenced material: sorted CD4+, CD8+, or CD8+CD57+ T cells (not recorded which) from PBMCs. The receptors were sampled from a human donor in good health. CDR3s include the opening cysteine and the closing phenylalanine or tryptophan. Each record gives: D gene, V gene, J gene, clone size, CDR3 protein, CDR3 DNA. D genes are given only for firm matches. Part of the rows lack a size; the others show once, few, many or a class for expanded clones.

d_gene: .; v_gene: TRBV9; j_gene: TRBJ2-1; abundance: .; CDR3aa: CASQGPNTEAFFGQGAPYNEQFF; CDR3nt: .
d_gene: .; v_gene: TRBV10-3; j_gene: TRBJ1-1; abundance: once; CDR3aa: CAISDWGMNTEAFF; CDR3nt: TGTGCCATCAGTGATTGGGGAATGAACACTGAAGCTTTCTTT
d_gene: TRBD2; v_gene: TRBV20-1; j_gene: TRBJ2-5; abundance: .; CDR3aa: CSAPRRGVGDWETQYF; CDR3nt: TGCAGTGCCCCTCGGCGGGGGGTGGGAGATTGGGAGACCCAGTACTTC
d_gene: TRBD2; v_gene: TRBV7-8; j_gene: TRBJ2-1; abundance: .; CDR3aa: CASSMTGTSGYNEQFF; CDR3nt: TGTGCCAGCAGCATGACCGGGACTAGCGGCTACAATGAGCAGTTCTTC
d_gene: .; v_gene: TRBV29-1; j_gene: TRBJ2-7; abundance: .; CDR3aa: CSVNGGGLEQYF; CDR3nt: TGCAGCGTCAACGGAGGGGGTCTGGAGCAGTACTTC
d_gene: TRBD2; v_gene: TRBV7-9; j_gene: TRBJ2-7; abundance: .; CDR3aa: CASSLRTRDRRRSYEQYF; CDR3nt: TGTGCCAGCAGCCTCCGGACTAGAGATAGGCGTCGCTCCTACGAGCAGTACTTC
d_gene: .; v_gene: TRBV7-3; j_gene: TRBJ2-5; abundance: .; CDR3aa: CAGSPGEAEETQYF; CDR3nt: TGTGCCGGCAGCCCGGGGGAAGCGGAAGAGACCCAGTACTTC
d_gene: .; v_gene: TRBV11-2; j_gene: TRBJ2-3; abundance: many; CDR3aa: CASSPGASGSTDTQYF; CDR3nt: TGTGCCAGCAGCCCAGGGGCTAGCGGTAGCACAGATACGCAGTATTTT
d_gene: .; v_gene: TRBV24-1; j_gene: TRBJ1-1; abundance: .; CDR3aa: CATSDDSDKAFF; CDR3nt: TGTGCCACCAGTGATGACAGTGATAAAGCTTTCTTT
d_gene: .; v_gene: TRBV15; j_gene: TRBJ2-7; abundance: .; CDR3aa: CATSRDLSAYHYEQYF; CDR3nt: TGTGCCACCAGCAGAGACCTGTCGGCGTACCACTACGAGCAGTACTTC
d_gene: TRBD2; v_gene: TRBV20-1; j_gene: TRBJ2-3; abundance: many; CDR3aa: CSASPTAGDTDTQYF; CDR3nt: TGCAGTGCTAGCCCCACAGCGGGAGACACAGATACGCAGTATTTT
d_gene: TRBD2; v_gene: TRBV24-1; j_gene: TRBJ2-5; abundance: .; CDR3aa: CASSGASGGGETQYF; CDR3nt: TGTGCCAGCAGTGGCGCTAGCGGGGGGGGAGAGACCCAGTACTTC
d_gene: TRBD2; v_gene: TRBV5-1; j_gene: TRBJ2-7; abundance: .; CDR3aa: CASSFGSGGYEQYF; CDR3nt: TGTGCCAGCAGCTTCGGCAGCGGGGGCTACGAGCAGTACTTC
d_gene: TRBD1; v_gene: TRBV7-9; j_gene: TRBJ1-2; abundance: .; CDR3aa: CASSYSGQGTGYGYTF; CDR3nt: TGTGCCAGCAGCTACTCGGGACAGGGTACGGGGTATGGCTACACCTTC
d_gene: TRBD2; v_gene: TRBV20-1; j_gene: TRBJ2-7; abundance: .; CDR3aa: CSARDGTSGAYEQYF; CDR3nt: TGCAGTGCTAGAGATGGGACTAGCGGGGCCTACGAGCAGTACTTC
d_gene: TRBD2; v_gene: TRBV2; j_gene: TRBJ2-1; abundance: .; CDR3aa: CASGRGNEQFF; CDR3nt: TGTGCCAGCGGGCGGGGGAATGAGCAGTTCTTC
d_gene: TRBD1; v_gene: TRBV7-8; j_gene: TRBJ2-5; abundance: .; CDR3aa: CASSLMDRVVETQYF; CDR3nt: TGTGCCAGCAGCTTAATGGACAGGGTTGTGGAGACCCAGTACTTC
d_gene: .; v_gene: TRBV11-3; j_gene: TRBJ1-3; abundance: many; CDR3aa: CASSLNVGSSGNTIYF; CDR3nt: TGTGCCAGCAGCTTAAATGTCGGTAGCTCTGGAAACACCATATATTTT
d_gene: TRBD1; v_gene: TRBV7-9; j_gene: TRBJ1-6; abundance: once; CDR3aa: CASSQTGGSYNSPLHF; CDR3nt: TGTGCCAGCAGCCAGACAGGGGGCTCCTATAATTCACCCCTCCACTTT
d_gene: .; v_gene: TRBV2; j_gene: TRBJ2-5; abundance: many; CDR3aa: CASSGLKWRETQYF; CDR3nt: TGTGCCAGCAGTGGTCTTAAGTGGAGGGAGACCCAGTACTTC
d_gene: .; v_gene: TRBV7-9; j_gene: TRBJ2-7; abundance: few; CDR3aa: CASSFGRGEQYF; CDR3nt: TGTGCCAGCAGCTTCGGCAGGGGCGAGCAGTACTTC
d_gene: TRBD1; v_gene: TRBV20-1; j_gene: TRBJ2-7; abundance: .; CDR3aa: CSARSGQGVYEQYF; CDR3nt: TGCAGTGCTAGATCGGGACAGGGGGTCTACGAGCAGTACTTC
d_gene: .; v_gene: TRBV2; j_gene: TRBJ2-5; abundance: .; CDR3aa: CASTVVQETQYF; CDR3nt: TGTGCCAGCACAGTAGTCCAAGAGACCCAGTACTTC
d_gene: .; v_gene: TRBV7-9; j_gene: TRBJ1-5; abundance: .; CDR3aa: CASSSDRNQPQHF; CDR3nt: TGTGCCAGCAGCTCAGACAGAAATCAGCCCCAGCATTTT